This T cell receptor beta chain was sequenced for a study of blood T cell repertoires in COVID-19. Study context: The study drew acute and convalescent COVID-19 samples from the United States, Italy and Spain. The analysed material was cDNA or gDNA that came from T cells, B-cell-depleted T cells, or PBMCs.

Original processing methods: Cell counts per sample came from amplifying reference gene primers. The method was immunoSEQ multiplex PCR; TCRdb's version includes in-frame clones alone and lacks a portion of them. The V and J calls and the clone size are those of that table, but D and trimming were determined from the DNA. The sample includes around 300,000 clones, roughly 89% of them seen just once. This receptor was obtained from a man between 50 and 59 years old with acute or convalescent COVID-19. Source material: peripheral blood.

CDR3 nucleotide sequence: TGTGCCAGCAGCCGATGGAGCCAGGGGGCTGAAGCTTTCTTT. Its translation: CASSRWSQGAEAFF. The genes are TRBV3-1 (or the pseudogene TRBV3-2) and TRBJ1-1; 7 bases map to TRBD1. Germline loops: CDR1 LGHDT, CDR2 YNNKEL (reference sequence). V gave up 4 bases and J gave up 6 bases; unmatched junction bases: 8. There are 14 residues in the CDR3.